This T cell receptor beta chain stems from a study of blood T cell repertoires in COVID-19. The overall study: The origin of the acute and convalescent COVID-19 samples was the United States, Italy and Spain. The cDNA or gDNA used as material had been derived from T cells, B-cell-depleted T cells, or PBMCs.

Per the original methods: For nucleated cells, counts were estimated from reference gene primer amplification. The assay was immunoSEQ multiplex PCR, and TCRdb's table has in-frame clones only and misses some. V, J and clone size are those of that table, while D and trimming were read from the DNA. This table has more than 150,000 clones, roughly 80% appearing once. The TCR comes from a woman in her twenties or thirties with acute or convalescent COVID-19. The specimen sequenced was peripheral blood.

In DNA form, the CDR3 reads TGCGCCAGCAGTCAGGGACAGGGAAGAGGTGGCTACACCTTC. Protein sequence: CASSQGQGRGGYTF. The chain combines TRBV23-1 with TRBJ1-2, with TRBD1 matching over 9 bases. TRBV23-1 is labeled an ORF, and its function is uncertain. The CDR3 is 14 residues long. Trimming at V came to 3 bases and at J to 7 bases, leaving 6 bases not matched to a gene.